The 15 T cell receptor beta chains in this list originate from one sample, sequenced in a study of read filtering for tumor transcriptome and immune sequencing. From approximately 430 ng of RNA, a library with molecular barcoded alpha/delta and beta/gamma adaptors was made. From the reads, TCRdb called clonotypes with MiXCR, one entry per CDR3 protein. The table lists around 60,000 distinct CDR3 sequences, about a fifth of them singletons. The sample taken for sequencing was a population of CD138-negative cells sorted from bone marrow. The origin of the receptors is a donor at least 40 years old with multiple myeloma.

This clonotype was seen many times. The V gene is TRBV6-5, the J gene TRBJ2-2, with TRBD2 matching over 7 bases. The CDR3 sequence is 16 residues long. CDR1 and CDR2 (germline): MNHEY, SVGAGI. Trimming took 5 bases from V and 4 from J; bases not matched to a gene: 10. The CDR3 bases are TGTGCCAGCAGTAGAAGGACTAGTTCGGGCACCGGGGAGCTGTTTTTT. It codes for CASSRRTSSGTGELFF.

By frequency in the sample, this clonotype is medium-sized. This chain links TRBV18 with TRBJ2-1; TRBD2 matches 11 bases. CDR3 size: 16 residues. With 5 bases clipped from V and 6 bases from J, the junction kept 9 bases outside the gene matches. Germline CDR1 and CDR2: KGHSH and LQKENI. The CDR3 sequence: CASSKTPGLAVNEQFF. CDR3 DNA: TGTGCCAGCTCAAAAACCCCGGGACTAGCGGTCAATGAGCAGTTCTTC.

V usage is TRBV7-9 and J usage is TRBJ2-2, with 8 bases lining up with TRBD1. The CDR3 is 17 amino acids. V lost 6 bases to trimming and J lost 1 base; unmatched junction nucleotides: 10. Germline values: CDR1 SEHNR, CDR2 FQNEAQ (reference sequence). CDR3 sequence reads: CASSLRAGTGNTGELFF. In DNA form, the CDR3 reads TGTGCCAGCAGTTTAAGAGCCGGGACAGGGAACACCGGGGAGCTGTTTTTT.

This clonotype was recorded at least ten times. The chain couples TRBV5-1 to TRBJ2-1; 8 nucleotides align to TRBD2. Germline CDR1 reads SGHRS; CDR2 reads YFSETQ. The CDR3 is 16 amino acids. J lost 0 bases, V lost 3 bases, and 5 bases had no gene match. CDR3 in DNA: TGCGCCAGCAGCTCTGGGAGCGGGAGCTCCTACAATGAGCAGTTCTTC. Its protein is CASSSGSGSSYNEQFF.

This clonotype was found many times. The CDR3 loop reads CASSAGGLAGNEQFF. In DNA, the CDR3 is TGTGCCAGCAGCGCGGGGGGATTAGCTGGGAATGAGCAGTTCTTC. This chain connects TRBV5-4 to TRBJ2-1, with 8 bases fitting TRBD2. The germline V gene has CDR1 SGHNT and CDR2 YYREEE (reference sequence). The CDR3 has 15 residues. J lost 7 bases, V lost 4 bases, and 10 bases had no gene match.

As for this clonotype: One junction end does not reproduce the germline sequence, and a read error may be involved. V gene TRBV27 combines with J gene TRBJ2-7; the D is unclear. Germline-derived CDR1 and CDR2 are MNHEY and SMNVEV (reference sequence). The length of the CDR3 is 11 residues. DNA for the CDR3: TGTGTCAGCAGTCCAAACTACGAGCAGTACTTC. Protein sequence: CVSSPNYEQYF.

With regard to this clonotype: With a far larger clone one base away, a read error is the likely cause. V and J are TRBV6-6 and TRBJ2-7; D not certain. The CDR3 sequence is 14 residues long. Trimming took off 7 bases at V and 2 bases at J, with 15 bases between the two ends. The germline gives CDR1 MNHNY, CDR2 SVGAGI (reference sequence). The CDR3 loop is CASTPNRRPYEQYF. CDR3 bases: TGTGCCAGCACCCCGAACAGAAGACCCTACGAGCAGTACTTC.

This clonotype has ten or more counts. The V gene is TRBV29-1, the J gene TRBJ2-1; D unclear. The CDR3 is made up of 12 amino acids. Trimming took 8 bases from V and 4 from J, leaving 12 bases between them. Germline-derived CDR1 and CDR2 are SQVTM and ANQGSEA. CDR3 DNA sequence: TGCAGCCCCAGGACGGATTACAATGAGCAGTTCTTC. It translates to CSPRTDYNEQFF.

This clonotype was found many times. V gene TRBV18 combines with J gene TRBJ2-1; D call uncertain. Trimming pared 2 bases from V and 8 bases from J, leaving 16 bases between. The CDR3 contains 15 residues. The germline V gene has CDR1 KGHSH and CDR2 LQKENI. Written as DNA, the CDR3 is TGTGCCAGCTCACCATTTACGGCGGAACCCCATGAGCAGTTCTTC. Protein product: CASSPFTAEPHEQFF.

This clonotype was seen at least ten times. The genes are TRBV10-3 and TRBJ2-5; 11 positions agree with TRBD1. CDR1 and CDR2 (germline): ENHRY, SYGVKD. CDR3 length: 14 amino acids. Germline trimming cut 7 bases from V and 5 bases from J; bases unmatched to any gene: 6. CDR3 region: CAIKGQGAGETQYF. The CDR3 bases are TGTGCCATCAAAGGACAGGGGGCTGGCGAGACCCAGTACTTC.

This clonotype was counted at least ten times. The junction does not match germline at one end; this may be a read error. V and J are TRBV7-9 and TRBJ1-1; maybe TRBD1 (5 bases). The CDR3 has 13 residues. Germline V gene data show CDR1 as SEHNR and CDR2 as FQNEAQ (reference sequence). The CDR3, as DNA: TGTGCCAGCAGTTTCGGGGGAAACAATGAAGCTTTCTTT. This translates into CASSFGGNNEAFF.

This clonotype has a count of ten or more. The junction departs from germline at one end; a sequencing error may be responsible. The rearrangement uses TRBV6-1 and TRBJ2-1, with D possibly TRBD2 on 6 matching bases. This CDR3 is 13 amino acids long. Germline V lookup: CDR1 MNHNS, CDR2 SASEGT. CDR3 coding DNA: TGTGCCAGCAGTGGGCGACCGGGACTCGGAGCGGACTTC. Its translation is CASSGRPGLGADF.

This clonotype was picked up a small number of times. As DNA, the CDR3 is TGTGCCAGCCGGGCCAGGGGGTATACGCAGTATTTT. This codes for CASRARGYTQYF. This chain uses TRBV11-3 with TRBJ2-3; 7 nucleotides align to TRBD1. This CDR3 has 12 residues. Germline V gene lookup returns CDR1 SGHNT and CDR2 YENEEA. Trimming removed 8 bases from V and 7 bases from J; junction bases left unmatched: 6.

This clonotype was seen many times. The gene calls are TRBV21-1 and TRBJ2-3. TRBV21-1 is an annotated pseudogene. The CDR3 loop spans 13 amino acids. The CDR3 DNA reads TGTGCCAGCAGATCCAGAGCCACAGATACGCAGTATTTT. Translation: CASRSRATDTQYF.

This clonotype was recorded many times. V and J are TRBV3-1 and TRBJ2-4; D may be TRBD1 or TRBD2 (5 bases each). Trimming cost V 1 base and J 3 bases, with 13 bases left between them. This CDR3 has 16 amino acids. Germline loops: CDR1 LGHDT, CDR2 YNNKEL (reference sequence). CDR3 loop: CASSQAQAGVKNIQYF. The DNA for the CDR3 is TGTGCCAGCAGCCAAGCACAGGCGGGTGTCAAAAACATTCAGTACTTC.